A selection of T cell receptor beta chains follows, all from one sample in a study of blood T cell repertoires in COVID-19. Measured with immunoSEQ multiplex PCR; TCRdb has only the in-frame clones, and not every one. Here the sample spans just over 150,000 clones, approximately 79% being singletons. Sequenced input: peripheral blood. The receptors shown here come from a woman in her 40s with COVID-19, enrolled during active disease. CDR3s include the opening cysteine and the closing phenylalanine or tryptophan. A D gene is named only where the DNA matches it firmly. Only part of the rows carry a size: once, few, many, or a class if the clone is expanded.

V,size,D,J,DNA,CDR3
TRBV5-6,NA,NA,TRBJ1-2,TGTGCCAGCAGGGGCAGGGCGGGAAGCGGCTACACCTTC,CASRGRAGSGYTF
TRBV27,once,NA,TRBJ2-2,TGTGCCAGCAGCTATAGCGGCACCGGGGAGCTGTTTTTT,CASSYSGTGELFF
TRBV30,NA,NA,TRBJ1-6,TGTGCCTGGCGTTCAGACCTGGGCTCACCCCTCCACTTT,CAWRSDLGSPLHF
TRBV27,NA,TRBD1,TRBJ2-5,TGTGCCAGCAGACGCTACAGGGGCCAAGAGACCCAGTACTTC,CASRRYRGQETQYF
TRBV6-5,NA,TRBD2,TRBJ2-1,TGTGCCACCATCGGACTAGCCTTCTACAATGAGCAGTTCTTC,CATIGLAFYNEQFF
TRBV14,NA,TRBD2,TRBJ2-3,TGTGCCAGCAGCCAAGCGGCGGGGGGAGCCACGCAGTATTTT,CASSQAAGGATQYF
TRBV5-1,NA,NA,TRBJ1-1,TGCGCCAGCAGCTTGGCCGAAGGGGTATCAAGGCGGAACACTGAAGCTTTCTTT,CASSLAEGVSRRNTEAFF
TRBV18,NA,TRBD1,TRBJ1-2,TGTGCCAGCTCAGCTAGCCGGGACAGCTATGGCTACACCTTC,CASSASRDSYGYTF
TRBV30,NA,NA,TRBJ1-5,TGTGCCTGGAGTAGAGGGCTGGGTCAGCCCCAGCATTTT,CAWSRGLGQPQHF
TRBV6-1,NA,NA,TRBJ2-1,TGTGCCAGCAGTGAAAGGCGGTGGAATGAGCAGTTCTTC,CASSERRWNEQFF
TRBV13,NA,NA,TRBJ2-1,TGTGCCAGCAGCTTAGAGGGCAGGGGAAACTCCTACAATGAGCAGTTCTTC,CASSLEGRGNSYNEQFF
TRBV5-6,NA,TRBD2,TRBJ2-1,TGTGCCAGCAGCTTCAGCAACCTAGCGGGGGGTAATGAGCAGTTCTTC,CASSFSNLAGGNEQFF
TRBV30,NA,NA,TRBJ2-3,TGTGCCTGGGCCACCACTAGTTGGGGCACAGATACGCAGTATTTT,CAWATTSWGTDTQYF
TRBV2,NA,NA,TRBJ1-2,TGTGCCAGCAGTGGGACTGGGAGGGGTGGCTACACCTTC,CASSGTGRGGYTF
TRBV15,NA,NA,TRBJ1-2,TGTGCCACCAGCAGAGTAAGACAGGCCTCCTATGGCTACACCTTC,CATSRVRQASYGYTF
TRBV27,NA,TRBD1,TRBJ1-5,TGTGCCAGCAGTTCAGGGGACAGGGGCAGCAATCAGCCCCAGCATTTT,CASSSGDRGSNQPQHF
TRBV7-2,few,TRBD2,TRBJ2-7,TGTGCCAGCAGCCCGGGACTAGCGGGAGCGGAGCAGTACTTC,CASSPGLAGAEQYF
TRBV6-5,NA,NA,TRBJ1-3,TGTGCCAGCAGTTCCGGCGGGGGGGCGAACACCATATATTTT,CASSSGGGANTIYF
TRBV19,NA,NA,TRBJ2-3,TGTGCCAGTAGTAATACAGGGACAGATACGCAGTATTTT,CASSNTGTDTQYF
TRBV6-1,NA,NA,TRBJ2-3,TGTGCCAGCAGCCCCCTGGAGGGTCATACGCAGTATTTT,CASSPLEGHTQYF
TRBV2,NA,NA,TRBJ2-2,TGTGCCAGCAACCGAGACGGAGCGAACACCGGGGAGCTGTTTTTT,CASNRDGANTGELFF
TRBV28,NA,NA,TRBJ2-5,TGTGCCAGCAGGTTGACAGCCGAGCGGACCCAGTACTTC,CASRLTAERTQYF
TRBV18,few,NA,TRBJ1-3,TGTGCCAGCTCACCACCAAGCAGTCAAAGGAGCACCATATATTTT,CASSPPSSQRSTIYF
TRBV6-4,once,TRBD2,TRBJ2-1,TGTGCCAGCAGTCCAGCGGGAAGGCGGAATGAGCAGTTCTTC,CASSPAGRRNEQFF
TRBV12-3/TRBV12-4,NA,NA,TRBJ2-7,TGTGCCAGCAGTTTTTACGGCGGAGAGCAGTACTTC,CASSFYGGEQYF
TRBV6-6,NA,TRBD2,TRBJ2-1,TGTGCCATCTCCGGGCTAGCGGTTTACAATGAGCAGTTCTTC,CAISGLAVYNEQFF
TRBV7-8,NA,NA,TRBJ1-2,TGTGCCAGCAGCCCAGCGGCTGGTGGCTACACCTTC,CASSPAAGGYTF
TRBV2,NA,NA,TRBJ1-4,TGTGCCAGCAGTGCCCCGCTGGGGGCTTCAGAAAAACTGTTTTTT,CASSAPLGASEKLFF
TRBV28,NA,NA,TRBJ1-2,TGTGCCAGCAGTTTTATTGCGGGACGCAGTAACTATGGCTACACCTTC,CASSFIAGRSNYGYTF
TRBV7-3,NA,TRBD1,TRBJ2-2,TGTGCCAGCAGCTCACGCCCAACAGGGGATCCAAACACCGGGGAGCTGTTTTTT,CASSSRPTGDPNTGELFF
TRBV12-3/TRBV12-4,few,NA,TRBJ1-3,TGTGCCAGCATCAGTTCCTCTGGAAACACCATATATTTT,CASISSSGNTIYF
TRBV6-5,NA,NA,TRBJ2-2,TGTGCCAGCAGGAGAGAGGGTTTGAACACCGGGGAGCTGTTTTTT,CASRREGLNTGELFF
TRBV3-1/TRBV3-2,NA,TRBD1,TRBJ2-7,TGTGCCAGCAGCCAAGATTCCAGGGGGCTCCCCCGTTTCTACGAGCAGTACTTC,CASSQDSRGLPRFYEQYF
TRBV2,once,NA,TRBJ2-1,TGTGCCAGCAGACAGGACAGAAATGAGCAGTTCTTC,CASRQDRNEQFF
TRBV12-3/TRBV12-4,NA,NA,TRBJ2-1,TGTGCCAGCAGTTCCCGGGTTATCGAGCAGTTCTTC,CASSSRVIEQFF
TRBV3-1/TRBV3-2,NA,NA,TRBJ2-1,TGTGCCAGCAGCCAAGCGAGGAGCTCCTACAATGAGCAGTTCTTC,CASSQARSSYNEQFF
TRBV11-1,NA,NA,TRBJ1-2,TGTGCCAGCAGCTCGACAGCAAAGTATGGCTACACCTTC,CASSSTAKYGYTF
TRBV6-6,NA,TRBD1,TRBJ1-2,TGTGCCACCTGGGACAGGGGAGGACATGGCTACACCTTC,CATWDRGGHGYTF
TRBV5-4,NA,NA,TRBJ1-3,TGTGCCAGCAGCTTGGATGAGGGCGCCAACACCATATATTTT,CASSLDEGANTIYF
TRBV2,NA,TRBD1,TRBJ1-5,TGTGCCAGCAGTCCCGGGACAGGGGGTAATCAGCCCCAGCATTTT,CASSPGTGGNQPQHF
TRBV27,NA,NA,TRBJ2-1,TGTGCCAGCACTAAGACAGGTCTCTACAATGAGCAGTTCTTC,CASTKTGLYNEQFF
TRBV30,few,NA,TRBJ2-1,TGTGCCTCTAGCGAGGGCCGGGGGGAGCAGTTCTTC,CASSEGRGEQFF
TRBV27,once,NA,TRBJ1-6,TGTGCCAGCAGTTTAGATTTCACAGGGTTGGTAACACCCCTCCACTTT,CASSLDFTGLVTPLHF
TRBV7-9,NA,NA,TRBJ1-1,TGTGCCAGCAGCTCCTCCGGGACAAGTGAAGCTTTCTTT,CASSSSGTSEAFF
TRBV4-2,NA,TRBD1,TRBJ1-3,TGTGCCAGCAGCCTCCATCAGACAGGGGATGGAAACACCATATATTTT,CASSLHQTGDGNTIYF
TRBV6-1,once,NA,TRBJ2-3,TGTGCCAGCAGTGTTGTGGTGTCCGGGAGATACACAGATACGCAGTATTTT,CASSVVVSGRYTDTQYF
TRBV18,NA,NA,TRBJ2-2,TGTGCCAGCTGCATACAGGGTACCGGGGAGCTGTTTTTT,CASCIQGTGELFF
TRBV18,NA,TRBD2,TRBJ2-1,TGTGCCAGCTCAACAAAAGGAGCGGGAGAAAGTGTCCATGAGCAGTTCTTC,CASSTKGAGESVHEQFF
TRBV5-4,few,NA,TRBJ2-5,TGTGCCAGCAGCTCACCGACTACCCCAGACCAAGAGACCCAGTACTTC,CASSSPTTPDQETQYF
TRBV29-1,NA,TRBD2,TRBJ2-3,TGCAGCGTTGAACTGGCGGGGGGGATCACAGATACGCAGTATTTT,CSVELAGGITDTQYF